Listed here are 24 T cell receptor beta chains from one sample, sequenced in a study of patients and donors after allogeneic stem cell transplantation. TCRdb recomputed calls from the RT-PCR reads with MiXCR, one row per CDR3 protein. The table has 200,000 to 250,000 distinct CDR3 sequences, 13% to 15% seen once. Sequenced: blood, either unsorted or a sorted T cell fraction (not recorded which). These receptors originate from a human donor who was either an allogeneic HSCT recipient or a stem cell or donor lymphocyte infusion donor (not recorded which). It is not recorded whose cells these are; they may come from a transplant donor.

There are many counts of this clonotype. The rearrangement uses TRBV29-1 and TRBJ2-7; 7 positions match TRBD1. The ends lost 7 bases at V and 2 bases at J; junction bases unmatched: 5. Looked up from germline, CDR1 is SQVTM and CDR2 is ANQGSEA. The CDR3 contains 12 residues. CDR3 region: CSAGTEPYEQYF. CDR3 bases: TGCAGCGCCGGGACAGAGCCCTACGAGCAGTACTTC.

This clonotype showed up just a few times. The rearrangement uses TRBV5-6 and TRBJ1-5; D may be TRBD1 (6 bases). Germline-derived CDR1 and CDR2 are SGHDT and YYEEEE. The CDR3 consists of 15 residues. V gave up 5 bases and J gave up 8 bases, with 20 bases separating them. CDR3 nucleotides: TGTGCCAGCAGTTCTTTCTCAGGGGATCCGAAGCCCCAGCATTTT. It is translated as CASSSFSGDPKPQHF.

The CDR3 DNA follows: TGTGCCAGTAGTATGGGTCCAGAAAGTCCCTCTGGGGCCAACGTCCTGACTTTC. Its translation is CASSMGPESPSGANVLTF. The V call is TRBV19, the J call TRBJ2-6; D is ambiguous. The CDR3 totals 18 residues. Germline-derived CDR1 and CDR2 are LNHDA and SQIVND (reference sequence). V lost 3 bases and J lost 0, with 15 bases in between.

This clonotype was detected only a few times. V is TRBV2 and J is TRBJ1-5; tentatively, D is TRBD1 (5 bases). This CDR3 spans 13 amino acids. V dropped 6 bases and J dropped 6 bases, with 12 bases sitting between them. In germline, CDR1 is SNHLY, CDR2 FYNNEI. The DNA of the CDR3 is TGTGCCAGCAGGGAACAGGCGGGTCAGCCCCAGCATTTT. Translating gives CASREQAGQPQHF.

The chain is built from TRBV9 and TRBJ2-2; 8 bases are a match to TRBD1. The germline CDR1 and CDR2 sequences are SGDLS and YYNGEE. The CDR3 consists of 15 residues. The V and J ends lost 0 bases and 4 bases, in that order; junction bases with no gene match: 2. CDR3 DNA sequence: TGTGCCAGCAGCGTAGGCAGGGGGCTCACCGGGGAGCTGTTTTTT. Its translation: CASSVGRGLTGELFF.

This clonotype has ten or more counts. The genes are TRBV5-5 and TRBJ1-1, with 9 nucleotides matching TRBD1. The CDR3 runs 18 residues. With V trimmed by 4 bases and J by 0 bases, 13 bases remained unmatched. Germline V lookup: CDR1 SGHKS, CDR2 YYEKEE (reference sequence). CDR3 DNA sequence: TGTGCCAGCAGCCAGGTGGGGGGGACAGGGAGACTGAACACTGAAGCTTTCTTT. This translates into CASSQVGGTGRLNTEAFF.

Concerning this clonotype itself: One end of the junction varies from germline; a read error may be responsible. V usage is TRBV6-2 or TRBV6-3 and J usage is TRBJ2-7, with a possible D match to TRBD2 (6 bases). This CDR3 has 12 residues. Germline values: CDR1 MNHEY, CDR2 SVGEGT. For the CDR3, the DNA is TGTGCCAGCAGTCACTCCCGTCGCGGGGCCCTCTTC. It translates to CASSHSRRGALF.

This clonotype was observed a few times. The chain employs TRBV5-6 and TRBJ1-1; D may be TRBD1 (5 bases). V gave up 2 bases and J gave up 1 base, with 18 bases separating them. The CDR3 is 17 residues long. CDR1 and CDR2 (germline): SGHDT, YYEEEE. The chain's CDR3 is CASSFLGGGGWNTEAFF. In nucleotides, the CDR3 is TGTGCCAGCAGCTTCCTGGGCGGGGGAGGGTGGAACACTGAAGCTTTCTTT.

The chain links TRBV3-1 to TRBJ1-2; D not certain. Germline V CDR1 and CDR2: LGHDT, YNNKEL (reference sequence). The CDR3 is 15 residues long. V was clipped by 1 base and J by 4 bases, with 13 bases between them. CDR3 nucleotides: TGTGCCAGCAGCCAAGGCCCCATAACCATCTATGGCTACACCTTC. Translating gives CASSQGPITIYGYTF.

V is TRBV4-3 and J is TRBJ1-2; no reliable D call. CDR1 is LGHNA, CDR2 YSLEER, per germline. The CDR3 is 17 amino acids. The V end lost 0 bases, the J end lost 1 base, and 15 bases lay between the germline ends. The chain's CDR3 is CASSQDLSLTLNYGYTF. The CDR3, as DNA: TGCGCCAGCAGCCAAGATCTGAGTCTGACCCTTAACTATGGCTACACCTTC.

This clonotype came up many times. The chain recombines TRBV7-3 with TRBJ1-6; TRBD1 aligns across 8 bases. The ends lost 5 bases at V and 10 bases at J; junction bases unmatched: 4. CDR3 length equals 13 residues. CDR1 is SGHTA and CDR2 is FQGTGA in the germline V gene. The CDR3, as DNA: TGTGCCAGCAGCATTCGACAGGGGTCACCCCTCCACTTT. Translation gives CASSIRQGSPLHF.

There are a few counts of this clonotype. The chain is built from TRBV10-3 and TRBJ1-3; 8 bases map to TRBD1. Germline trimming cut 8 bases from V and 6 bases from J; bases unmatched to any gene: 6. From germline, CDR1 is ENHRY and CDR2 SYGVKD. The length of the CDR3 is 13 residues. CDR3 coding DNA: TGTGCCATCTCTCCACAGGGGGAAAACACCATATATTTT. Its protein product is CAISPQGENTIYF.

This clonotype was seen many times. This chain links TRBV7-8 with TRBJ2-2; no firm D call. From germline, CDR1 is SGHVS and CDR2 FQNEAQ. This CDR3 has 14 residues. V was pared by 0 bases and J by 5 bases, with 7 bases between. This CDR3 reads CASSLALQTGELFF. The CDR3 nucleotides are TGTGCCAGCAGCTTAGCTTTGCAAACCGGGGAGCTGTTTTTT.

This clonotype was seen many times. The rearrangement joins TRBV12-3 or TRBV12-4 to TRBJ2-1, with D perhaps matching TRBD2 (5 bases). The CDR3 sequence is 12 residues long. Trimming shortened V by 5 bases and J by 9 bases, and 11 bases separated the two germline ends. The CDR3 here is CASSPGLTEQFF. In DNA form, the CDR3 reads TGTGCCAGCAGTCCCGGACTGACTGAGCAGTTCTTC.

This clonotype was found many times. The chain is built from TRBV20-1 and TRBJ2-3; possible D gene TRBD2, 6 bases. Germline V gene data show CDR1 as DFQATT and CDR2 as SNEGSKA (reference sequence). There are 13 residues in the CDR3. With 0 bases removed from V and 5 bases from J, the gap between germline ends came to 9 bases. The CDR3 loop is CSARDGGKDTQYF. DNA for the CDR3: TGCAGTGCTAGAGATGGCGGGAAAGATACGCAGTATTTT.

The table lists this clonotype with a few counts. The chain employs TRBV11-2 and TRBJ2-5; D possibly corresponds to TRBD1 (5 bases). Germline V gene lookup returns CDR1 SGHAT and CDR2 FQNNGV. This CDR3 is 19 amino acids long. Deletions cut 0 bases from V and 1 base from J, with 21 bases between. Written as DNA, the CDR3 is TGTGCCAGCAGCTTAGATAACCGCAGCGCAGGGAAAGGCCAAGAGACCCAGTACTTC. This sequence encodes CASSLDNRSAGKGQETQYF.

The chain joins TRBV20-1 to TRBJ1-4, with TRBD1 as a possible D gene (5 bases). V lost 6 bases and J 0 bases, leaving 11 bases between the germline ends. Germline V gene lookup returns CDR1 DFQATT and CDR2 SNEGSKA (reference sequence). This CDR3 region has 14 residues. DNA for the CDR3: TGCAGTGCAGCTACAGGAGCAACTAATGAAAAACTGTTTTTT. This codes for CSAATGATNEKLFF.

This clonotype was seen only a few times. CDR3 loop: CASSQDRGIGTQYF. The CDR3, as DNA: TGTGCCAGCAGCCAAGATAGAGGGATCGGGACCCAGTACTTC. The chain combines TRBV14 with TRBJ2-5; D is perhaps TRBD2 (5 bases). Germline CDR1 SGHDN, CDR2 FVKESK. Trimming took 0 bases from V and 7 from J, leaving 12 bases between them. The CDR3 spans 14 residues.

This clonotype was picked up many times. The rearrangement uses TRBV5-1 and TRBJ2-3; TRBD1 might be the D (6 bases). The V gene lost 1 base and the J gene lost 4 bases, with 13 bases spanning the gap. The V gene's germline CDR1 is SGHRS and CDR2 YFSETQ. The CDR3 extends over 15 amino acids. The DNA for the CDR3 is TGCGCCAGCAGCTTGACAGGGTTTCTTTCAGATACGCAGTATTTT. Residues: CASSLTGFLSDTQYF.

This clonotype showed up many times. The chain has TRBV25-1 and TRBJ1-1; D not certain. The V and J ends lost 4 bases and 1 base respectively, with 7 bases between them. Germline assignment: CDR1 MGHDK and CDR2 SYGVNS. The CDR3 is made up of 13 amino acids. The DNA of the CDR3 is TGTGCCAGCAGTGTAACGGGGAACACTGAAGCTTTCTTT. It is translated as CASSVTGNTEAFF.

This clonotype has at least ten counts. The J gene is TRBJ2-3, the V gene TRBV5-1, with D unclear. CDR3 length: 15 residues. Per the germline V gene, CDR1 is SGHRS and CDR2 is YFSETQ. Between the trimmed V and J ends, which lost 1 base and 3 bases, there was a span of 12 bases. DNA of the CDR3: TGCGCCAGCAGCTTGATGGGGAAGTGGACAGATACGCAGTATTTT. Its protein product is CASSLMGKWTDTQYF.

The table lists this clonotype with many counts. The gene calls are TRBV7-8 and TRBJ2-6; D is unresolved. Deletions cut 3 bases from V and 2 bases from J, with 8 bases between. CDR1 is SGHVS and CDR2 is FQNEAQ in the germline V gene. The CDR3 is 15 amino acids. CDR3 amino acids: CASSFPTTGANVLTF. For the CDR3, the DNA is TGTGCCAGCAGCTTTCCTACGACTGGGGCCAACGTCCTGACTTTC.

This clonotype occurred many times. CDR3 in DNA: TGTGCCAGCAGTTTGGTAGGGAATCGCAATCAGCCCCAGCATTTT. The encoded protein is CASSLVGNRNQPQHF. The V call is TRBV12-3 or TRBV12-4, the J call TRBJ1-5, with D unresolved. V was pared by 3 bases and J by 2 bases, with 11 bases between. This CDR3 region has 15 residues.

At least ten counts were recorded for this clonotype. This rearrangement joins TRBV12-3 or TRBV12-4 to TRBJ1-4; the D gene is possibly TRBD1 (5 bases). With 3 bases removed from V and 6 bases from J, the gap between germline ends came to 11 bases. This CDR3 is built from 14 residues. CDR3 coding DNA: TGTGCCAGCAGTTTCGCAGGGAAGGATGAAAAACTGTTTTTT. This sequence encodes CASSFAGKDEKLFF.